This entry concerns a single T cell receptor (beta chain). These data are taken from a study of blood T cell repertoires in COVID-19. Data came from immunoSEQ multiplex PCR; TCRdb stores just in-frame clones and leaves some out. The sample lists around 170,000 clones, 70% to 90% occurring once. V shed 4 bases, J shed 2 bases, and the junction held 5 bases outside the gene matches. The CDR3 covers 14 residues. CDR1 and CDR2 (germline): MNHEY, SMNVEV (reference sequence). This chain links TRBV27 with TRBJ2-7; 7 bases align to TRBD1. The sequencing sample was made of peripheral blood. The source of this sequence is a woman aged 70-85 years with acute or convalescent COVID-19. The CDR3 bases are TGTGCCAGCAGTTCGGGACAGCTAACCTACGAGCAGTACTTC. Its protein product is CASSSGQLTYEQYF.